Listed below are T cell receptor beta chains from one sample, sequenced in a study of regulatory T cells in long-lasting Graves disease. Each CDR3 protein gets one entry after TCRdb re-called the multiplex PCR reads with MiXCR. The sample lists approximately 400,000 distinct CDR3 sequences, 15% occurring once. The sequencing here drew on peripheral blood mononuclear cells (PBMCs), taken at new diagnosis, from a patient treated with antithyroid drugs. The receptor source for this set is a female donor with Graves disease. The CDR3 runs from the conserved cysteine through the conserved F or W. D genes are given only for firm matches. A clone size is listed for some rows: how often the clone was seen (once, few, many), or a class if it is expanded.

>TRBV5-1|many|TRBJ2-2|NA
CASSLDVTGELFF
TGCGCCAGCAGCTTGGATGTCACCGGGGAGCTGTTTTTT
>TRBV19|NA|TRBJ1-1|NA
CASSIGTSSTEAFF
TGTGCCAGTAGTATTGGAACAAGTTCTACTGAAGCTTTCTTT
>TRBV15|many|TRBJ1-6|NA
CATSGPLGYPGSPLHF
TGTGCCACCAGCGGGCCGCTCGGGTACCCAGGTTCACCCCTCCACTTT
>TRBV20-1|NA|TRBJ2-7|NA
CSARLRDIAYEQYF
TGCAGTGCCCGCCTTAGGGACATTGCCTACGAGCAGTACTTC
>TRBV9|NA|TRBJ1-4|NA
CASSVDQLPPEKLFF
TGTGCCAGCAGCGTAGATCAGTTACCTCCGGAAAAACTGTTTTTT
>TRBV7-9|NA|TRBJ2-1|NA
CASSYGVAIHEQFF
TGTGCCAGCAGCTATGGGGTAGCGATCCATGAGCAGTTCTTC
>TRBV29-1|few|TRBJ2-2|NA
CSVVPVNTGELFF
TGCAGCGTTGTACCGGTAAACACCGGGGAGCTGTTTTTT
>TRBV28|many|TRBJ2-3|NA
CASSLWSRFVDPSTDTQYF
TGTGCCAGCAGTTTATGGTCTAGATTCGTAGACCCCAGCACAGATACGCAGTATTTT
>TRBV6-5|many|TRBJ2-5|NA
CASSYSMDSQETQYF
TGTGCCAGCAGTTACTCTATGGACAGCCAAGAGACCCAGTACTTC
>TRBV30|NA|TRBJ2-3|TRBD2
CAWSGELLAGDDLSTDTQYF
TGTGCCTGGAGTGGCGAGCTACTAGCGGGAGATGACTTGAGCACAGATACGCAGTATTTT
>TRBV7-9|few|TRBJ2-7|TRBD1
CASSLFRTGVYEQYF
TGTGCCAGCAGCTTATTCCGGACAGGGGTCTACGAGCAGTACTTC
>TRBV7-9|many|TRBJ2-2|NA
CASSSQKNTGELFF
TGTGCCAGCAGCTCACAGAAGAACACCGGGGAGCTGTTTTTT
>TRBV7-2|many|TRBJ2-3|NA
CASSLGMARDTQYF
TGTGCCAGCAGCTTAGGGATGGCTAGGGATACGCAGTATTTT
>TRBV28|NA|TRBJ1-2|NA
CASSTGSDRIGYTF
TGTGCCAGCAGTACCGGAAGTGATAGAATTGGCTACACCTTC
>TRBV6-1|few|TRBJ2-7|NA
CASSVFSEQYF
TGTGCCAGCAGTGTCTTTTCCGAGCAGTACTTC
>TRBV12-3/TRBV12-4|many|TRBJ1-1|NA
CASKEDGLAAEAFF
TGTGCCAGCAAGGAGGATGGGTTGGCGGCTGAAGCTTTCTTT
>TRBV3-1|many|TRBJ2-1|NA
CASSLNEGEQFF
TGTGCCAGCAGCTTGAATGAAGGTGAGCAGTTCTTC
>TRBV11-2|many|TRBJ2-7|NA
CASTIVSRGAYEQYF
TGTGCCAGCACCATAGTGTCCAGGGGAGCCTACGAGCAGTACTTC
>TRBV14|NA|TRBJ2-4|NA
CASSQVVAKNIQYF
TGTGCCAGCAGCCAAGTTGTGGCCAAAAACATTCAGTACTTC
>TRBV30|many|TRBJ2-2|NA
CAWSVLWTANTGELFF
TGTGCCTGGAGTGTATTGTGGACCGCGAACACCGGGGAGCTGTTTTTT
>TRBV27|many|TRBJ1-5|NA
CASSLSWGDQPQHF
TGTGCCAGCAGTTTATCATGGGGGGATCAGCCCCAGCATTTT
>TRBV11-3|few|TRBJ1-1|NA
CASSRQEGSEAFF
TGTGCCAGCAGCCGACAGGAGGGGAGTGAAGCTTTCTTT
>TRBV3-1|many|TRBJ2-1|TRBD2
CASSPRWAGGTYNEQFF
TGTGCCAGCAGCCCCCGGTGGGCGGGGGGGACCTACAATGAGCAGTTCTTC
>TRBV20-1|NA|TRBJ2-1|NA
CSAPSRRGGDEQFF
TGCAGTGCTCCCTCCCGCAGAGGGGGAGATGAGCAGTTCTTC
>TRBV7-2|once|TRBJ2-3|TRBD2
CASSLQGGNTDTQYF
TGTGCCAGCAGCTTACAGGGAGGGAACACAGATACGCAGTATTTT
>TRBV12-3/TRBV12-4|many|TRBJ2-5|NA
CASSLVGVLKQETQYF
TGTGCCAGCAGTTTAGTGGGGGTCCTCAAACAAGAGACCCAGTACTTC
>TRBV27|many|TRBJ2-7|TRBD2
CASSLTGGPYEQYF
TGTGCCAGCAGCTTAACGGGAGGGCCCTACGAGCAGTACTTC
>TRBV9|many|TRBJ2-1|NA
CASSSVGAASGTVYNEQFF
TGTGCCAGCAGCTCAGTAGGGGCAGCGAGCGGGACAGTTTACAATGAGCAGTTCTTC
>TRBV7-2|few|TRBJ2-2|TRBD2
CASSFGLAGGRPTGELFF
TGTGCCAGCAGCTTCGGACTAGCGGGAGGGCGTCCCACCGGGGAGCTGTTTTTT
>TRBV5-1|many|TRBJ2-1|TRBD1
CASFLSGQGADEQFF
TGCGCCAGCTTTCTCTCGGGACAGGGGGCCGATGAGCAGTTCTTC
>TRBV7-2|many|TRBJ2-2|NA
CASSLANREGGELFF
TGTGCCAGCAGCTTAGCAAACAGGGAGGGCGGGGAGCTGTTTTTT
>TRBV6-1|NA|TRBJ2-1|TRBD2
CASRGGGAYNEQFF
TGTGCCAGCAGAGGCGGGGGAGCCTACAATGAGCAGTTCTTC
>TRBV6-5|many|TRBJ2-2|NA
CASSYGQDGPGELFF
TGTGCCAGCAGTTACGGGCAAGATGGCCCCGGGGAGCTGTTTTTT
>TRBV12-5|many|TRBJ2-1|NA
CASGLVLRGGGEQFF
TGTGCTAGTGGTTTGGTACTTAGGGGGGGCGGAGAGCAGTTCTTC
>TRBV7-3|many|TRBJ2-3|TRBD1
CASTLRAGGGTDTQYF
TGTGCCAGCACCCTTAGGGCAGGGGGAGGCACAGATACGCAGTATTTT
>TRBV5-1|many|TRBJ1-2|NA
CASSLEARNYGYTF
TGCGCCAGCAGCTTGGAGGCACGTAACTATGGCTACACCTTC
>TRBV29-1|many|TRBJ1-1|NA
CSVEQLNTEAFF
TGCAGCGTTGAGCAGCTGAACACTGAAGCTTTCTTT
>TRBV7-9|few|TRBJ2-7|TRBD2
CASSSPGAGYEQYF
TGTGCCAGCAGTTCCCCGGGAGCGGGGTACGAGCAGTACTTC
>TRBV24-1|many|TRBJ2-3|NA
CATSDLGTARTDTQYF
TGTGCCACCAGTGATTTGGGAACAGCGCGCACAGATACGCAGTATTTT
>TRBV12-5|many|TRBJ2-6|NA
CASGGFGANVLTF
TGTGCTAGTGGGGGCTTTGGGGCCAACGTCCTGACTTTC
>TRBV6-4|once|TRBJ2-3|TRBD1
CASRTGQGSTDTQYF
TGTGCCAGCAGGACGGGACAGGGTAGTACAGATACGCAGTATTTT
>TRBV19|many|TRBJ1-1|TRBD1
CASSIGGQAEAFF
TGTGCCAGTAGTATAGGGGGACAGGCTGAAGCTTTCTTT
>TRBV28|many|TRBJ1-5|TRBD1
CASRTDRDNQPQHF
TGTGCCAGCAGAACGGACAGGGACAATCAGCCCCAGCATTTT
>TRBV12-3/TRBV12-4|few|TRBJ2-1|NA
CASKEGRGEQFF
TGTGCCAGCAAGGAGGGCCGGGGTGAGCAGTTCTTC
>TRBV6-2/TRBV6-3|few|TRBJ2-1|TRBD1
CASRAAGGLGEQFF
TGTGCCAGCAGGGCCGCAGGGGGTTTGGGTGAGCAGTTCTTC
>TRBV11-2|NA|TRBJ2-7|NA
CASTSTGARAYEQYF
TGTGCCAGCACCTCGACGGGGGCCAGGGCCTACGAGCAGTACTTC
>TRBV6-5|NA|TRBJ1-2|NA
CASSYSSQTNYGYTF
TGTGCCAGCAGTTACTCGAGTCAAACTAACTATGGCTACACCTTC
>TRBV20-1|many|TRBJ2-1|TRBD2
CSAREGLASHNEQFF
TGCAGTGCTAGAGAGGGACTAGCGTCCCACAATGAGCAGTTCTTC
>TRBV12-3/TRBV12-4|few|TRBJ1-2|NA
CASSLKLGGRDGYTF
TGTGCCAGCAGTTTAAAGTTGGGGGGCAGGGATGGCTACACCTTC
>TRBV28|NA|TRBJ2-5|NA
CASSRDPQETRYF
TGTGCCAGCAGCCGGGACCCCCAAGAGACCCGGTACTTC